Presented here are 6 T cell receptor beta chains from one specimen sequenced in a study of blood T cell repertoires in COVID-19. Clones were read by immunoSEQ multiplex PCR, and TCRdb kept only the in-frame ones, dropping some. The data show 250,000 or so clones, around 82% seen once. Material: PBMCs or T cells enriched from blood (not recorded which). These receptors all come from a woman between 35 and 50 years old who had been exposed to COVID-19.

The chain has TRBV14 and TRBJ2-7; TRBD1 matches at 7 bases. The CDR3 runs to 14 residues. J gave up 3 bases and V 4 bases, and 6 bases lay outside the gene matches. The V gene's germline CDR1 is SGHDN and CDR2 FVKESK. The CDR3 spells CASSRRDRIYEQYF. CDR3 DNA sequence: TGTGCCAGCAGCCGCAGGGACAGAATCTACGAGCAGTACTTC.

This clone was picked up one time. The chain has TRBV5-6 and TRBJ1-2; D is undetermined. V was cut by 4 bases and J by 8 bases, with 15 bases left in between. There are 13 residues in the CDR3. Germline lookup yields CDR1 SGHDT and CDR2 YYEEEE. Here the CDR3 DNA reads TGTGCCAGCAGCGGAACCTACTATGTCGGCTACACCTTC. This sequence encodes CASSGTYYVGYTF.

The CDR3 DNA sequence: TGTGCCAGCAGCTCCACCAGCGGTGGGGAGCTGTTTTTT. Translation gives CASSSTSGGELFF. The chain couples TRBV7-9 to TRBJ2-2, with D possibly matching TRBD2 (5 bases). V lost 4 bases, J lost 8 bases, and 11 bases lay in between. Germline CDR1 is SEHNR and CDR2 is FQNEAQ (reference sequence). The CDR3 totals 13 residues.

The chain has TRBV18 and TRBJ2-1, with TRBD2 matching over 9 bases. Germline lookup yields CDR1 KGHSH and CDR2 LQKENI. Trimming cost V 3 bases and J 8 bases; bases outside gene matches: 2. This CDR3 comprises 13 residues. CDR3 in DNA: TGTGCCAGCTCACCGCGGGGGGGCGATGAGCAGTTCTTC. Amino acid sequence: CASSPRGGDEQFF.

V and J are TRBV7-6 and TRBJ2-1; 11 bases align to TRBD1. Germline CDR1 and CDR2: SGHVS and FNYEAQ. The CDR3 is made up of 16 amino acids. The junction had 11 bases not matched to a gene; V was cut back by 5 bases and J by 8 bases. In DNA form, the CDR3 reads TGTGCCAGCAGCCCTCGGACAGGGGGCGGGAGGGATGAGCAGTTCTTC. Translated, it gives CASSPRTGGGRDEQFF.

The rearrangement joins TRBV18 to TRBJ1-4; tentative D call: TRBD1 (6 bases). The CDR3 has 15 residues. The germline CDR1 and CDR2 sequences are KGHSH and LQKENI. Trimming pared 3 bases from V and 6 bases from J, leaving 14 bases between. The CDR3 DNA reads TGTGCCAGCTCACCCACAGGGAGGGGAGATGAAAAACTGTTTTTT. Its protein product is CASSPTGRGDEKLFF.